This T cell receptor (beta chain) was sequenced during a study of CD8+ T cells in alopecia areata. This clone was counted a few times. Noted treatment: oral pan-JAK inhibitor, 5-10 mg twice daily. Patients with alopecia areata provided lesional scalp punch biopsies as well as peripheral blood. Trimming cost V 4 bases and J 0 bases, with 7 bases left between them. Germline V gives CDR1 SGHDN, CDR2 FVKESK. The CDR3 is 13 residues long. cDNA prepared by RNA extraction and subsequent reverse transcription served as the template for sequencing. Data came from immunoSEQ multiplex PCR; TCRdb stores just in-frame clones and leaves some out. The data show roughly 180,000 clones, about 55% seen once.

The chain carries TRBV14 and TRBJ2-7, with a possible D match to TRBD1 (6 bases). The sequence derives from a human donor with alopecia areata. This material consisted of CD8+ T cells sorted from blood, taken at week 24, from a patient treated with tofacitinib. CDR3 in amino acids: CASSLRGSYEQYF. The CDR3 DNA reads as TGTGCCAGCAGCCTCAGGGGCTCCTACGAGCAGTACTTC.